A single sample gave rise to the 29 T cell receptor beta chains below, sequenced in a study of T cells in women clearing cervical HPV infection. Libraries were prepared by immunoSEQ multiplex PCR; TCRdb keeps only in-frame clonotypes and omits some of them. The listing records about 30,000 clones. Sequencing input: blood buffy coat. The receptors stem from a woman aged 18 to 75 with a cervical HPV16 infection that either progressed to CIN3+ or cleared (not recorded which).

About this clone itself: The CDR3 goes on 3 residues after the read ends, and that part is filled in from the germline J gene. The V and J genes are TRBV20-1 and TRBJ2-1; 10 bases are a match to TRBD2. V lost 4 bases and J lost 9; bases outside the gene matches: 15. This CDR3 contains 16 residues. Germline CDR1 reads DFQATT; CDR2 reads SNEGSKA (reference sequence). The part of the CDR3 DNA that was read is TGCAGTGCTACTCCCAGTCGCGCTAGCGGGGGACCTGAG. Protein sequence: CSATPSRASGGPE. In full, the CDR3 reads CSATPSRASGGPEQFF.

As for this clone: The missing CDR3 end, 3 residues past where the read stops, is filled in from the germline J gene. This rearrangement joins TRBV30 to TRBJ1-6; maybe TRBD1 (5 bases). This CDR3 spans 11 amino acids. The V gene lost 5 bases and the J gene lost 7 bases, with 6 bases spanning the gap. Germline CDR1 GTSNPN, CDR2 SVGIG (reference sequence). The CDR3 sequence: CAWAGNSPLHF. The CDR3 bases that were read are TGTGCCTGGGCAGGGAATTCACCC.

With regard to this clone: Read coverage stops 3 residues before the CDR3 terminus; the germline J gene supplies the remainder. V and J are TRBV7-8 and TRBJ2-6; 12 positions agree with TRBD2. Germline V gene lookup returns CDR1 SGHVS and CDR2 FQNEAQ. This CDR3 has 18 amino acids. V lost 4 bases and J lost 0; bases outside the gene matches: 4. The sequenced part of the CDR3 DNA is TGTGCCAGCAGCTCGGGACTAGCGGGTCCCTCTGGGGCCAACGTC. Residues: CASSSGLAGPSGANV. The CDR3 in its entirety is CASSSGLAGPSGANVLTF. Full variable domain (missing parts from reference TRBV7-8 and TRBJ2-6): GAGVSQSPRYKVAKRGQDVALRCDPISGHVSLFWYQQALGQGPEFLTYFQNEAQLDKSGLPSDRFFAERPEGSVSTLKIQRTQQEDSAVYLCASSSGLAGPSGANVLTFGAGSRLTVL.

Partial CDR3 DNA: TGCAGTGCAGGGCACCCAACTAATGAAAAA. Residues: CSAGHPTNEK. The complete CDR3 sequence is CSAGHPTNEKLFF. This chain joins TRBV20-1 and TRBJ1-4, with D hard to call. The read gets to within 3 residues of the CDR3 end, and the germline J gene fills in the rest. V shed 6 bases and J shed 0 bases, with 8 bases lying between them. The CDR3 loop spans 13 amino acids. Germline V gene data show CDR1 as DFQATT and CDR2 as SNEGSKA (reference sequence).

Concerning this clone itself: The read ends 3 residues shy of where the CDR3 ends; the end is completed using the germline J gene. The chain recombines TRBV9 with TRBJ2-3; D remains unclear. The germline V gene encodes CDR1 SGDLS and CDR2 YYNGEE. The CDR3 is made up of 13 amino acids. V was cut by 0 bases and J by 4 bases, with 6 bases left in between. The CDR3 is CASSVDGPDTQYF. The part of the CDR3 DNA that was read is TGTGCCAGCAGCGTAGACGGTCCAGATACG.

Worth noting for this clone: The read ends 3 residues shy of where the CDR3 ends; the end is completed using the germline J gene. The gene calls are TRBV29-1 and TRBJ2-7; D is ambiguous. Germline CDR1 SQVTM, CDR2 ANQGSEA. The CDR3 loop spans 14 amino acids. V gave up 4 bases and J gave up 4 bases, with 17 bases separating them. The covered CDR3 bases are TGCAGCGTTGCGGTCCCCGGTCACAGATACGAG. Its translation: CSVAVPGHRYE. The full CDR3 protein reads CSVAVPGHRYEQYF.

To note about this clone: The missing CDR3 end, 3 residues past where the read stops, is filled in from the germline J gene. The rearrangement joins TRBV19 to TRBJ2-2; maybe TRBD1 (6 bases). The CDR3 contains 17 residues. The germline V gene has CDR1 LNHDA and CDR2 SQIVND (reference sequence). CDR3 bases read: TGTGCCAGTACCTACAGCACAGGGTTCCCTGGGGCCAACGTG. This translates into CASTYSTGFPGANV. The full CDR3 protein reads CASTYSTGFPGANVLFF.

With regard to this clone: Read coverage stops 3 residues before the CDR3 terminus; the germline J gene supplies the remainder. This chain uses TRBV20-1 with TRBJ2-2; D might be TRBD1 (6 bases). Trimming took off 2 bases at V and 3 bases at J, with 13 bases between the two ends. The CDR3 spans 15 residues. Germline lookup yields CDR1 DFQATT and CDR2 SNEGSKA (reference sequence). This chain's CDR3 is CSARHRDTYTGELFF. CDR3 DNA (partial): TGCAGTGCTAGACACCGGGACACCTACACCGGGGAG.

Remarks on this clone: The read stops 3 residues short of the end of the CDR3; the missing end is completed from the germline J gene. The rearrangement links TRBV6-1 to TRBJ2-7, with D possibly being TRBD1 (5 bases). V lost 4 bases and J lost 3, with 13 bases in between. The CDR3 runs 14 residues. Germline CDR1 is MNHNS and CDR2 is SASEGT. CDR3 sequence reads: CASSVSRANYEQYF. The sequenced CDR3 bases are TGTGCCAGCAGTGTGAGCAGGGCGAACTACGAG.

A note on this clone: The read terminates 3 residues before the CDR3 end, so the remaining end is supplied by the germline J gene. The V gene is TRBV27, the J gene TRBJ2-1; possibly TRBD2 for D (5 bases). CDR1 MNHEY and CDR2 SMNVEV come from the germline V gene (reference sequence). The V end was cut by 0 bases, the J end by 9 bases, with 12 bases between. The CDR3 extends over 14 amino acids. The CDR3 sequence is CASSLSGERGEQFF. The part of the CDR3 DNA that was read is TGTGCCAGCAGTTTATCCGGGGAGCGAGGTGAG.

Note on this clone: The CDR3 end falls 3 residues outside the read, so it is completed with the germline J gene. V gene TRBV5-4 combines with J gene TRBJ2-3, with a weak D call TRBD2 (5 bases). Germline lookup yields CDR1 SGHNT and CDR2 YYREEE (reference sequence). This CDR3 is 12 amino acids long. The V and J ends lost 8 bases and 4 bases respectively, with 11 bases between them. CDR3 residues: CASTGSADTQYF. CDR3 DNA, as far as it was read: TGTGCCAGTACGGGGAGCGCAGATACG.

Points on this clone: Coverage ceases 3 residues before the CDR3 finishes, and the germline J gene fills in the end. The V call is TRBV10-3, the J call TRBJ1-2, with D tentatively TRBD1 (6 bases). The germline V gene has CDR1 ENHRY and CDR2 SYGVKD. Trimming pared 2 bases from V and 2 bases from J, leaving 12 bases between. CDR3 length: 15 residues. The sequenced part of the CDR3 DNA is TGTGCCATCAGTGAGAGTAGGGGGTCCAACTATGGC. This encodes CAISESRGSNYG. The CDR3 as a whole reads CAISESRGSNYGYTF.

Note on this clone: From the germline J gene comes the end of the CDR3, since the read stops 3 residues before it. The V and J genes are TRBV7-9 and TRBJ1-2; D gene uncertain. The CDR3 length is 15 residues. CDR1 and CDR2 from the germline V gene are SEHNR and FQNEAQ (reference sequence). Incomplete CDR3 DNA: TGTGCCAGCAGCCACCGGACTAGCTTCACAGATACC. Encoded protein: CASSHRTSFTDT. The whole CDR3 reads CASSHRTSFTDTYTF.

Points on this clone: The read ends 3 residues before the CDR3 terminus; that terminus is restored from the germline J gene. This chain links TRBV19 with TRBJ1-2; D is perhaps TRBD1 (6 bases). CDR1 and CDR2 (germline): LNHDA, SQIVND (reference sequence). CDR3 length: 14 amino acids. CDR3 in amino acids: CASTSHRGDNDYTF. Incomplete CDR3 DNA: TGTGCCAGTACATCCCACAGAGGGGACAATGAC.

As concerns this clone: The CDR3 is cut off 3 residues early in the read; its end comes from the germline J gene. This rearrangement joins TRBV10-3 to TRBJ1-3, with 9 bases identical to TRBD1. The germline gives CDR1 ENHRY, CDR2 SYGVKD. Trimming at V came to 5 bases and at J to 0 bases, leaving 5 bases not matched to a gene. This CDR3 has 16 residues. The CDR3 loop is CAISRQGGNSGNTIYF. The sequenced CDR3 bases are TGTGCCATCAGTCGACAGGGGGGGAACTCTGGAAACACC.

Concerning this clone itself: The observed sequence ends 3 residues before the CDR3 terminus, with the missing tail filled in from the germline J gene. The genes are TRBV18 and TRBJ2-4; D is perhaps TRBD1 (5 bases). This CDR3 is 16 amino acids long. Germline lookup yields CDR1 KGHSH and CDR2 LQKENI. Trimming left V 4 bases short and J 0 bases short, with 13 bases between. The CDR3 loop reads CASSLTQGSAKNIQYF. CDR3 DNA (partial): TGTGCCAGCTCACTAACCCAGGGATCAGCCAAAAACATT.

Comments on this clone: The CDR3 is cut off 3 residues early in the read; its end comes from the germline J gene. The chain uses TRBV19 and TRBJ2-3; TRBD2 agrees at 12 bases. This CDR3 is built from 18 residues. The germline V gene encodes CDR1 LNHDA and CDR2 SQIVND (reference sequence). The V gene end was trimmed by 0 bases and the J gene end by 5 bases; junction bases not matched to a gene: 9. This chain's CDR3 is CASSIETSGRPGRDTQYF. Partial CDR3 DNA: TGTGCCAGTAGTATAGAAACTAGCGGGAGGCCGGGGAGAGATACG.

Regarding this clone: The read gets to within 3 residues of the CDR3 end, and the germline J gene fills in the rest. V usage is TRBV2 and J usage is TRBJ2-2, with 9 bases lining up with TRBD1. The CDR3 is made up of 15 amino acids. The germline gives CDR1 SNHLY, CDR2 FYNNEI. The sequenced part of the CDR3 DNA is TGTGCCAGCAGGGACAGGGGATTGTCGAATTCACCG. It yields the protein CASRDRGLSNSP. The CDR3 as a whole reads CASRDRGLSNSPLFF.

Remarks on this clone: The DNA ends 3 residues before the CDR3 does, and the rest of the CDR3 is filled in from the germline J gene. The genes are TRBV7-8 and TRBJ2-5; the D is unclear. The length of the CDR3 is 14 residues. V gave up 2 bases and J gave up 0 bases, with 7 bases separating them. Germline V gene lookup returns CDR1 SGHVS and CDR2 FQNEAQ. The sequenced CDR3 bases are TGTGCCAGCAGCTTAAAGGCGGACCAAGAGACC. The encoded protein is CASSLKADQET. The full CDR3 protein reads CASSLKADQETQYF.

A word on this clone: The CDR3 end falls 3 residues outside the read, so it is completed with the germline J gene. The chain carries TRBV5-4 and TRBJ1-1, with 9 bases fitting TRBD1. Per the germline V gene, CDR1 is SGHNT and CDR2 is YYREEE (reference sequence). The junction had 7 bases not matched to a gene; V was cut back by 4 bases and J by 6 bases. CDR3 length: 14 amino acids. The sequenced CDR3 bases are TGTGCCAGCAGCGGACAGGGGAGGTTTCCTGAA. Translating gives CASSGQGRFPE. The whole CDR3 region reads CASSGQGRFPEAFF.

CDR3 DNA (partial): TGTGCCAGCAAACCCACAGGTCATAATTCACCC. Encoded protein: CASKPTGHNSP. The CDR3 reads in full as CASKPTGHNSPLHF. The V and J genes are TRBV28 and TRBJ1-6; a possible D gene is TRBD1 (5 bases). Sequencing ends 3 residues short of the CDR3 end; the germline J gene provides the rest. The V end lost 7 bases, the J end lost 5 bases, and 12 bases lay between the germline ends. Germline V gene lookup returns CDR1 MDHEN and CDR2 SYDVKM. This CDR3 is built from 14 residues.

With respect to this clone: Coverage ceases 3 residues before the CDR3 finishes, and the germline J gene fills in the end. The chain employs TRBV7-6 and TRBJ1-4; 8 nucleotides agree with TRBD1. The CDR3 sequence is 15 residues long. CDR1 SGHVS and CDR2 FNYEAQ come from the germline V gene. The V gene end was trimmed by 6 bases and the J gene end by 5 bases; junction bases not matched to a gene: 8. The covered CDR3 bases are TGTGCCAGCAGACCTCAGGGGGCGTTAAATGAAAAA. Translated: CASRPQGALNEK. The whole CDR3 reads CASRPQGALNEKLFF. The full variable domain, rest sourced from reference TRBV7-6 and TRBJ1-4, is GAGVSQSPRYKVTKRGQDVALRCDPISGHVSLYWYRQALGQGPEFLTYFNYEAQQDKSGLPNDRFSAERPEGSISTLTIQRTEQRDSAMYRCASRPQGALNEKLFFGSGTQLSVL.

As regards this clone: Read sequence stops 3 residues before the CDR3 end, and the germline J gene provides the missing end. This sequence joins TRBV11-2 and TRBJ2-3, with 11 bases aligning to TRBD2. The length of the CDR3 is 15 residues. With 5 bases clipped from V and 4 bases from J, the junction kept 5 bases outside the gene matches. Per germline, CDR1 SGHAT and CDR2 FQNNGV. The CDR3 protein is CASSILAGGPDTQYF. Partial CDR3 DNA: TGTGCCAGCAGCATCTTAGCGGGGGGGCCAGATACG.

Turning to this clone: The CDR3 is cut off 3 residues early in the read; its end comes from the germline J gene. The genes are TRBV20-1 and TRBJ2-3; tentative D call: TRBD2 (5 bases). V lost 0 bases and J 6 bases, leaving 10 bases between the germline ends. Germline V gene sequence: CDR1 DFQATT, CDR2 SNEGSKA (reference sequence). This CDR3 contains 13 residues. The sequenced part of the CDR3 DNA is TGCAGTGCTAGAGAACCCGGGGTGGATACG. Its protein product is CSAREPGVDT. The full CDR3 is CSAREPGVDTQYF.

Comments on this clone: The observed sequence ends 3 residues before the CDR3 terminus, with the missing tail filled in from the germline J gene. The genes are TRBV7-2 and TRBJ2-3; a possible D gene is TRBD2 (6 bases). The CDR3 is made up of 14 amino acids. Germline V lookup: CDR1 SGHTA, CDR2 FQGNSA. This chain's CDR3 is CASGIYGAGGTQYF. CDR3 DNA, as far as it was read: TGTGCCAGCGGAATTTACGGAGCGGGCGGGACG. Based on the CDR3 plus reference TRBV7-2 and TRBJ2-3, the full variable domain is GAGVSQSPSNKVTEKGKDVELRCDPISGHTALYWYRQSLGQGLEFLIYFQGNSAPDKSGLPSDRFSAERTGGSVSTLTIQRTQQEDSAVYLCASGIYGAGGTQYFGPGTRLTVL.

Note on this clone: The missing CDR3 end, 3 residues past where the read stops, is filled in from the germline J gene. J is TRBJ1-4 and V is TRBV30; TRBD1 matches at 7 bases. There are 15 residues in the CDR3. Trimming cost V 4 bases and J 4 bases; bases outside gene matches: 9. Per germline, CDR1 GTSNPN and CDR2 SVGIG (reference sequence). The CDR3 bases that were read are TGTGCCTGGAACAACCCAGGGGGTAATAATGAAAAA. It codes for CAWNNPGGNNEK. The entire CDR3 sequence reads CAWNNPGGNNEKLFF.

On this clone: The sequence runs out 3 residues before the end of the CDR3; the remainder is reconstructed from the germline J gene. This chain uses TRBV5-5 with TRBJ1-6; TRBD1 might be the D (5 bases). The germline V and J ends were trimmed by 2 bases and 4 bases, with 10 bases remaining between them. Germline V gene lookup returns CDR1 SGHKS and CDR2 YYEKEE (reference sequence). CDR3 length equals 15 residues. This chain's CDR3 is CASSLRGTYNSPLHF. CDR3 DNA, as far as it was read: TGTGCCAGCAGCTTAAGGGGTACTTATAATTCACCC.

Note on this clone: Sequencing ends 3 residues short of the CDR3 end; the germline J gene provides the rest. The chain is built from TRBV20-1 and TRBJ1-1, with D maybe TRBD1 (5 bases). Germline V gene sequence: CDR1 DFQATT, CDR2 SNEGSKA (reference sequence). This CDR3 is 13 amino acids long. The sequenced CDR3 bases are TGCAGTGCCGGACACGGAAACACAGATACG. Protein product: CSAGHGNTDT. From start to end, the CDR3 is CSAGHGNTDTAFF.

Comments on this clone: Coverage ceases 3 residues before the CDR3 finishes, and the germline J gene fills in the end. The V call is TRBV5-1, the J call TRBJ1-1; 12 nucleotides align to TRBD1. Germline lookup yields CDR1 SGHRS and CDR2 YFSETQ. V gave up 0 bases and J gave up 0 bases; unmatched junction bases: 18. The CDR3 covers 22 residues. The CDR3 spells CASSLAVRDRGPVPYMNTEAFF. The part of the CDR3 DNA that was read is TGCGCCAGCAGCTTGGCCGTTCGGGACAGGGGGCCTGTGCCCTATATGAACACTGAA.